This T cell receptor beta chain was obtained from a study of blood T cell repertoires in COVID-19. Study overall: Collection of acute and convalescent COVID-19 samples took place in the United States, Italy and Spain. Sample material is recorded as cDNA or gDNA derived from T cells, B-cell-depleted T cells, or PBMCs.

In the original analysis: Estimation of nucleated cell counts was performed using reference gene primer amplification. Assay used: immunoSEQ multiplex PCR; TCRdb lists only in-frame clones, some missing. V, J and clone size reflect that table, while D and trimming were determined from the DNA. The repertoire consists of approximately 12,000 clones, with 80% to 90% occurring once and the leading ten covering approximately 9.9%. Germline trimming cut 6 bases from V and 6 bases from J; bases unmatched to any gene: 4. The germline V gene encodes CDR1 SNHLY and CDR2 FYNNEI. The CDR3 consists of 13 residues.

The sample consisted of peripheral blood. The receptor was derived from a human donor in a cohort sampled during active COVID-19. The chain couples TRBV2 to TRBJ2-7; TRBD1 aligns across 11 bases. The DNA for the CDR3 is TGTGCCAGCAGCTCGGACAGGGGGCGCGAGCAGTACTTC. Protein product: CASSSDRGREQYF.